The clone carrying this T cell receptor (beta chain) was detected only a few times. The antigen is unknown. The data stem from a study of T cells after yellow fever vaccination. Across the whole study: Researchers used SMART-Seq v4 Ultra Low Input to prepare fractions that had low cell numbers. Study-level points and caveats: Booster sampling recovered most clones from primary vaccination (under 97% CD4, approximately 90% CD8). Weaker, the secondary response had a peak occurring faster, on day 5 versus 15.

The CDR3 is 15 residues long. Trimming pared 3 bases from V and 0 bases from J, leaving 11 bases between. In TCRdb, the 5' RACE reads were re-called with MiXCR into one record per CDR3 protein. The table shows some 220,000 distinct CDR3 sequences, with more than 3% occurring only once. This sequence was found in a man aged 18-30 years who received the YFV17D yellow fever vaccine. The V call is TRBV12-3 or TRBV12-4, the J call TRBJ1-2; TRBD1 is a possible D gene (5 bases). The source was CD4+ T cells sorted from PBMCs, collected 10 days after the yellow fever booster vaccination. The CDR3 coding sequence is TGTGCCAGCAGTTTTTATCTGGGGGCTAACTATGGCTACACCTTC. Encoded protein: CASSFYLGANYGYTF.